A selection of T cell receptor beta chains follows, all from one sample in a study of shared clonotypes between healthy human individuals. TCRdb's copy holds only in-frame clones and misses some; the assay was immunoSEQ multiplex PCR. The data show some 2,500,000 clones, 92% seen once. Sequenced sample: naive CD4+ T cells from PBMCs. The receptors originated from a man between 18 and 29 years old in good health. Some clones in this sample may be carry-over from other donors' samples. CDR3s include the opening cysteine and the closing phenylalanine or tryptophan. The order of the fields is D gene, V gene, J gene, CDR3 protein, CDR3 DNA. D genes are given only for firm matches.

d_call: TRBD2
v_call: TRBV28
j_call: TRBJ2-1
cdr3_aa: CASSSGLAGGHEQFF
cdr3_nt: TGTGCCAGCAGTTCGGGACTAGCGGGAGGGCATGAGCAGTTCTTC

d_call: .
v_call: TRBV10-1
j_call: TRBJ2-7
cdr3_aa: CASSPTGNYEQYF
cdr3_nt: TGCGCCAGCAGTCCAACGGGCAATTACGAGCAGTACTTC

d_call: .
v_call: TRBV10-3
j_call: TRBJ1-5
cdr3_aa: CAISRDSNQPQHF
cdr3_nt: TGTGCCATCAGCAGGGATAGCAATCAGCCCCAGCATTTT

d_call: TRBD2
v_call: TRBV10-1
j_call: TRBJ2-1
cdr3_aa: CASSTTSGSYNEQFF
cdr3_nt: TGCGCCAGCAGTACGACTAGCGGCTCCTACAATGAGCAGTTCTTC

d_call: .
v_call: TRBV5-1
j_call: TRBJ2-3
cdr3_aa: CASSTAVERPDTQYF
cdr3_nt: TGCGCCAGCAGCACTGCGGTTGAAAGGCCAGATACGCAGTATTTT

d_call: .
v_call: TRBV9
j_call: TRBJ1-5
cdr3_aa: CASSVHWGGGQPQHF
cdr3_nt: TGTGCCAGCAGCGTCCATTGGGGGGGCGGGCAGCCCCAGCATTTT

d_call: TRBD2
v_call: TRBV5-1
j_call: TRBJ2-1
cdr3_aa: CASSPTSGRAVNEQFF
cdr3_nt: TGCGCCAGCAGCCCGACTAGCGGGAGGGCCGTCAATGAGCAGTTCTTC

d_call: .
v_call: TRBV28
j_call: TRBJ2-1
cdr3_aa: CASSFWGYGEQFF
cdr3_nt: TGTGCCAGCAGTTTTTGGGGCTACGGGGAGCAGTTCTTC

d_call: .
v_call: TRBV5-1
j_call: TRBJ2-5
cdr3_aa: CASSLTGTGAETQYF
cdr3_nt: TGCGCCAGCAGCTTGACCGGTACCGGCGCGGAGACCCAGTACTTC

d_call: .
v_call: TRBV4-2
j_call: TRBJ2-7
cdr3_aa: CASSSRLFSGSVYF
cdr3_nt: TGTGCCAGCAGCTCCCGTTTATTTAGTGGAAGCGTGTACTTC

d_call: TRBD2
v_call: TRBV4-2
j_call: TRBJ2-5
cdr3_aa: CASSQVPGTSGSLGVGQETQYF
cdr3_nt: TGTGCCAGCAGCCAGGTCCCCGGGACTAGCGGTTCTCTAGGGGTGGGGCAAGAGACCCAGTACTTC

d_call: TRBD1
v_call: TRBV28
j_call: TRBJ1-2
cdr3_aa: CASSPGQAGVYGYTF
cdr3_nt: TGTGCCAGCAGCCCTGGACAGGCAGGAGTCTATGGCTACACCTTC

d_call: .
v_call: TRBV7-2
j_call: TRBJ1-1
cdr3_aa: CASSFSAGDTEAFF
cdr3_nt: TGTGCCAGCAGCTTCTCGGCGGGGGACACTGAAGCTTTCTTT

d_call: TRBD1
v_call: TRBV5-1
j_call: TRBJ1-2
cdr3_aa: CASSSGGGGAPGYTF
cdr3_nt: TGCGCCAGCAGCTCTGGAGGGGGCGGTGCCCCTGGCTACACCTTC

d_call: TRBD1
v_call: TRBV6-5
j_call: TRBJ1-3
cdr3_aa: CASSRTGVSGNTIYF
cdr3_nt: TGTGCCAGCAGCCGCACAGGGGTCTCTGGAAACACCATATATTTT

d_call: .
v_call: TRBV6-1
j_call: TRBJ2-3
cdr3_aa: CASGTEYTDTQYF
cdr3_nt: TGTGCCAGCGGCACGGAATACACAGATACGCAGTATTTT

d_call: TRBD1
v_call: TRBV9
j_call: TRBJ1-2
cdr3_aa: CASSLRTTGPLGDVYGYTF
cdr3_nt: TGTGCCAGCAGCCTTCGCACGACAGGGCCCTTAGGAGATGTCTATGGCTACACCTTC

d_call: TRBD1
v_call: TRBV5-4
j_call: TRBJ1-1
cdr3_aa: CASSFPGQGNTEAFF
cdr3_nt: TGTGCCAGCAGTTTCCCGGGACAGGGGAACACTGAAGCTTTCTTT

d_call: .
v_call: TRBV12-5
j_call: TRBJ2-3
cdr3_aa: CASGLVRPDTQYF
cdr3_nt: TGTGCTAGTGGTTTAGTTCGCCCAGATACGCAGTATTTT